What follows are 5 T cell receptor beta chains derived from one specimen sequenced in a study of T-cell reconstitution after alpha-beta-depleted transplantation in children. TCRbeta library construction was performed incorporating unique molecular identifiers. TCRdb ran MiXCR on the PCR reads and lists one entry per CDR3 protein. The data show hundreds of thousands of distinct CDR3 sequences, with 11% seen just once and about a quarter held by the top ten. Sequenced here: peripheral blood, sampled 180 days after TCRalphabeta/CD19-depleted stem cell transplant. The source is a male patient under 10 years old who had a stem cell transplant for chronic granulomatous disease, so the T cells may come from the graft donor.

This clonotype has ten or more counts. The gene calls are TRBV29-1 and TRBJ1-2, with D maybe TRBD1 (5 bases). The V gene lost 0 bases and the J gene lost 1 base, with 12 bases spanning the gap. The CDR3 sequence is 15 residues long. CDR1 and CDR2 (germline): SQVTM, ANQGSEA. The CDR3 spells CSVEDRGGLNYGYTF. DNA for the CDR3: TGCAGCGTTGAAGATCGTGGGGGACTTAACTATGGCTACACCTTC.

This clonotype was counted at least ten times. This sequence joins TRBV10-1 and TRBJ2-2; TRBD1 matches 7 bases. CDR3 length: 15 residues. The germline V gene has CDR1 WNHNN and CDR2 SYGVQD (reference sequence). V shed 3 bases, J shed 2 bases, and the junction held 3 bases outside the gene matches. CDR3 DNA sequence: TGCGCCAGCAGTGACCCAGGGGGTAACACCGGGGAGCTGTTTTTT. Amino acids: CASSDPGGNTGELFF.

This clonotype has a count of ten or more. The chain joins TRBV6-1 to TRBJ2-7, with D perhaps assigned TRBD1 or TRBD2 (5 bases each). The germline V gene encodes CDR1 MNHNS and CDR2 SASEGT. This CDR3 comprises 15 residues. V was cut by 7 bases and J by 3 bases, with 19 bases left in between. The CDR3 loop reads CASTKGGGVRYEQYF. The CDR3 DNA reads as TGTGCCAGCACCAAAGGTGGGGGAGTTCGCTACGAGCAGTACTTC.

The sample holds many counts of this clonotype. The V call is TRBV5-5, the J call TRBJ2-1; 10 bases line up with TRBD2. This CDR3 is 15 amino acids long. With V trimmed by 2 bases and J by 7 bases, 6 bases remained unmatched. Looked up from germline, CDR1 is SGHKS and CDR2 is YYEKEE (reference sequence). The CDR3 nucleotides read TGTGCCAGCAGCTTAGTAGCGGGGGGTTGGAATGAGCAGTTCTTC. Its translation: CASSLVAGGWNEQFF.

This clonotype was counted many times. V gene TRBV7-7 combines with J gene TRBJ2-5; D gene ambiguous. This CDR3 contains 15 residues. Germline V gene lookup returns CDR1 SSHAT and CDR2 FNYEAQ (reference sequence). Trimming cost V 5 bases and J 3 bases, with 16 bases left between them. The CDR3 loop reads CASSHSPGREETQYF. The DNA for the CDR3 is TGTGCCAGCAGCCACTCTCCCGGACGAGAAGAGACCCAGTACTTC.